Each of the 17 T cell receptor beta chains below was sequenced from the same sample in a study of early T cells in non-severe SARS-CoV-2 infection. TCRdb passed the 5' RACE reads through MiXCR, listing each CDR3 protein once. The sample has more than 65,000 distinct CDR3 sequences, about 13% seen once. The sequenced sample consisted of whole blood. The receptors were sampled from an adult who was a healthcare worker with PCR-confirmed SARS-CoV-2 infection or an uninfected control (not recorded which).

This clonotype was counted between two and nine times. CDR3 loop: CASSSTGDNQPQHF. CDR3 nucleotides: TGTGCCAGCAGCTCAACAGGGGACAATCAGCCCCAGCATTTT. The chain links TRBV7-9 to TRBJ1-5; 7 bases line up with TRBD1. With V trimmed by 4 bases and J by 3 bases, 3 bases remained unmatched. Germline assignment: CDR1 SEHNR and CDR2 FQNEAQ (reference sequence). This CDR3 comprises 14 residues.

This chain joins TRBV6-1 and TRBJ2-3, with 12 bases aligning to TRBD2. This CDR3 has 14 residues. The trim removed 8 bases at V and 5 bases at J, leaving 5 bases unmatched. Per germline, CDR1 MNHNS and CDR2 SASEGT. The DNA for the CDR3 is TGTGCCAGCGCTAGCGGGGGGGAGGTAGATACGCAGTATTTT. Encoded protein: CASASGGEVDTQYF.

The chain joins TRBV3-1 to TRBJ2-7; D gene unclear. Germline CDR1 and CDR2: LGHDT and YNNKEL (reference sequence). V lost 2 bases, J lost 3 bases, and 11 bases lay in between. This CDR3 region has 14 residues. The chain's CDR3 is CASSQSGIGYEQYF. The CDR3 DNA follows: TGTGCCAGCAGCCAAAGTGGAATAGGCTACGAGCAGTACTTC.

This clonotype turned up a few times. The V and J genes are TRBV6-6 and TRBJ1-2; D not certain. The V end lost 6 bases, the J end lost 8 bases, and 19 bases lay between the germline ends. Germline-derived CDR1 and CDR2 are MNHNY and SVGAGI (reference sequence). The CDR3 covers 14 residues. CDR3 protein: CASSSSEGFWGYTF. Written as DNA, the CDR3 is TGTGCCAGCAGCTCCAGCGAGGGCTTTTGGGGCTACACCTTC.

The chain is built from TRBV3-1 and TRBJ2-3; D unresolved. Germline CDR1 and CDR2: LGHDT and YNNKEL (reference sequence). Trimming left V 1 base short and J 6 bases short, with 14 bases between. This CDR3 spans 15 amino acids. Here the CDR3 reads CASSQGVVIGDTQYF. DNA of the CDR3: TGTGCCAGCAGCCAAGGGGTTGTTATCGGTGATACGCAGTATTTT.

This clonotype was found many times. The chain carries TRBV7-9 and TRBJ2-3; 8 positions match TRBD2. Germline values: CDR1 SEHNR, CDR2 FQNEAQ (reference sequence). After removal of 5 bases from V and 11 bases from J, the junction contained 6 bases not matched to a gene. There are 12 residues in the CDR3. CDR3 region: CASSLSGGEQYF. The CDR3 DNA sequence: TGTGCCAGCAGCCTGAGCGGGGGTGAGCAGTATTTT.

This clonotype was detected a few times. The genes are TRBV6-2 or TRBV6-3 and TRBJ2-7; tentatively, D is TRBD1 (5 bases). CDR1 is MNHEY and CDR2 is SVGEGT in the germline V gene. V was pared by 6 bases and J by 0 bases, with 12 bases between. CDR3 length equals 14 residues. The CDR3 DNA reads TGTGCCAGCAGCCTAATCGACAGCTCCTACGAGCAGTACTTC. It translates to CASSLIDSSYEQYF.

This clonotype was detected a few times. The rearrangement joins TRBV13 to TRBJ2-7, with 10 bases aligning to TRBD2. Germline CDR1 is PRHDT and CDR2 is FYEKMQ (reference sequence). This CDR3 contains 15 residues. J was trimmed by 7 bases and V by 5 bases; bases with no gene match: 11. In DNA, the CDR3 is TGTGCCAGCAGCACGTTACTAGCGGGGAAGGGAGAGCAGTACTTC. Encoded protein: CASSTLLAGKGEQYF.

The chain links TRBV5-4 to TRBJ2-5; no clear D. This CDR3 is built from 12 residues. Germline V gene lookup returns CDR1 SGHNT and CDR2 YYREEE (reference sequence). V was pared by 9 bases and J by 7 bases, with 16 bases between. In nucleotides, the CDR3 is TGTGCCATCAATACCCCCACGGGGACCCAGTACTTC. Translation gives CAINTPTGTQYF.

This clonotype was detected many times. In nucleotides, the CDR3 is TGCAGCGTTCTCTTGGAGACCCAGTACTTC. Translating it yields CSVLLETQYF. The gene calls are TRBV29-1 and TRBJ2-5; D uncertain. Trimming left V 5 bases short and J 5 bases short, with 6 bases between. Germline CDR1 and CDR2: SQVTM and ANQGSEA. CDR3 size: 10 residues.

CDR3 nucleotide sequence: TGCAGTGCCAAAACAGGGGACACTGAAGCTTTCTTT. Residues: CSAKTGDTEAFF. The chain is built from TRBV20-1 and TRBJ1-1; 7 bases map to TRBD1. Trimming removed 6 bases from V and 3 bases from J; junction bases left unmatched: 4. This CDR3 is 12 amino acids long. The germline CDR1 and CDR2 sequences are DFQATT and SNEGSKA (reference sequence).

This clonotype was counted between two and nine times. The chain combines TRBV29-1 with TRBJ2-3, with TRBD2 as a possible D gene (5 bases). V was clipped by 2 bases and J by 0 bases, with 6 bases between them. Germline-derived CDR1 and CDR2 are SQVTM and ANQGSEA. CDR3 size: 13 residues. This chain's CDR3 is CSVERGSTDTQYF. The CDR3 DNA reads TGCAGCGTTGAAAGAGGGAGCACAGATACGCAGTATTTT.

This clonotype was found a few times. The chain uses TRBV11-2 and TRBJ2-1; D remains unclear. V dropped 4 bases and J dropped 5 bases, with 9 bases sitting between them. In germline, CDR1 is SGHAT, CDR2 FQNNGV. The CDR3 spans 13 residues. The CDR3 loop is CASSSSDHNEQFF. The DNA of the CDR3 is TGTGCCAGCAGCTCCTCGGACCACAATGAGCAGTTCTTC.

This sequence joins TRBV9 and TRBJ2-2; D unclear. V was trimmed by 2 bases and J by 6 bases, leaving 8 bases between them. Germline CDR1 and CDR2: SGDLS and YYNGEE. CDR3 length: 13 residues. The CDR3 is CASSVRSSGELFF. The CDR3 DNA reads TGTGCCAGCAGCGTTAGGAGTTCCGGGGAGCTGTTTTTT.

This clonotype showed up just a few times. The gene calls are TRBV28 and TRBJ2-4; 10 bases map to TRBD2. The CDR3 is 13 amino acids. Germline trimming cut 6 bases from V and 6 bases from J; bases unmatched to any gene: 2. Per germline, CDR1 MDHEN and CDR2 SYDVKM. The DNA for the CDR3 is TGTGCCAGCAGCGGACTAGCGGTAAACATTCAGTACTTC. Protein product: CASSGLAVNIQYF.

CDR3 coding DNA: TGTGCCAGCAGCGTATGGCGGGACAGGTTGGACACTGAAGCTTTCTTT. Translation: CASSVWRDRLDTEAFF. The rearrangement links TRBV9 to TRBJ1-1, with TRBD1 identical over 8 bases. The germline gives CDR1 SGDLS, CDR2 YYNGEE. This CDR3 is built from 16 residues. V lost 1 base, J lost 3 bases, and 8 bases stayed unmatched.

The CDR3 region is CASTSAGTASGANVLTF. CDR3 coding DNA: TGTGCCAGCACCAGCGCCGGGACAGCTTCTGGGGCCAACGTCCTGACTTTC. The gene calls are TRBV28 and TRBJ2-6; 7 bases line up with TRBD1. CDR1 and CDR2 from the germline V gene are MDHEN and SYDVKM. After removal of 7 bases from V and 1 base from J, the junction contained 10 bases not matched to a gene. This CDR3 is built from 17 residues.